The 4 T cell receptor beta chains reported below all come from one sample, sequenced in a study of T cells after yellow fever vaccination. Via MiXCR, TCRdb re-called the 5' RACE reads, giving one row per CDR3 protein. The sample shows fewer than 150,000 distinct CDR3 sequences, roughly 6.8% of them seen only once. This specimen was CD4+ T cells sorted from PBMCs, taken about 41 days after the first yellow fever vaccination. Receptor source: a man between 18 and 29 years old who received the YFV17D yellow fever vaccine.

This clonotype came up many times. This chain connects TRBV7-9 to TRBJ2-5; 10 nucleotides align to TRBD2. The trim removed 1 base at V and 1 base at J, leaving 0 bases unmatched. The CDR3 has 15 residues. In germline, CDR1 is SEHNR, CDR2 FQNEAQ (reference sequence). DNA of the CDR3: TGTGCCAGCAGCTTAGGGACTAGCGGCCAAGAGACCCAGTACTTC. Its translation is CASSLGTSGQETQYF.

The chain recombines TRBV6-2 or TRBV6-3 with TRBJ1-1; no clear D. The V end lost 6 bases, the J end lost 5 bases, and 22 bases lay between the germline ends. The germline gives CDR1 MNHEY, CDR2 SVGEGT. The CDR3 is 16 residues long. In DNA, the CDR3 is TGTGCCAGCAGCTCCCCCTCTTTCGGCAGGTCAACTGAAGCTTTCTTT. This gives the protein CASSSPSFGRSTEAFF.

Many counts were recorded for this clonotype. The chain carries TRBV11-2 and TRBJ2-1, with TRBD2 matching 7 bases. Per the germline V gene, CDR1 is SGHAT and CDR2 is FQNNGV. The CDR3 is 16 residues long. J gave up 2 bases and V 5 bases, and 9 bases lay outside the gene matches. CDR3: CASSQVRGRAYNEQFF. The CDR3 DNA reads TGTGCCAGCAGCCAAGTGCGGGGGAGGGCCTACAATGAGCAGTTCTTC. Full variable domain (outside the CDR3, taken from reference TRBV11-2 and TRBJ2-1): EAGVAQSPRYKIIEKRQSVAFWCNPISGHATLYWYQQILGQGPKLLIQFQNNGVVDDSQLPKDRFSAERLKGVDSTLKIQPAKLEDSAVYLCASSQVRGRAYNEQFFGPGTRLTVL.

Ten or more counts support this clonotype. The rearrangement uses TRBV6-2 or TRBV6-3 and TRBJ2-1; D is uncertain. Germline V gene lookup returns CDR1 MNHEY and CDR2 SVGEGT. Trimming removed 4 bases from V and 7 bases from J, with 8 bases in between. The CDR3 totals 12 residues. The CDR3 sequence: CASSSWGNEQFF. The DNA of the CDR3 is TGTGCCAGCAGTTCCTGGGGTAATGAGCAGTTCTTC.